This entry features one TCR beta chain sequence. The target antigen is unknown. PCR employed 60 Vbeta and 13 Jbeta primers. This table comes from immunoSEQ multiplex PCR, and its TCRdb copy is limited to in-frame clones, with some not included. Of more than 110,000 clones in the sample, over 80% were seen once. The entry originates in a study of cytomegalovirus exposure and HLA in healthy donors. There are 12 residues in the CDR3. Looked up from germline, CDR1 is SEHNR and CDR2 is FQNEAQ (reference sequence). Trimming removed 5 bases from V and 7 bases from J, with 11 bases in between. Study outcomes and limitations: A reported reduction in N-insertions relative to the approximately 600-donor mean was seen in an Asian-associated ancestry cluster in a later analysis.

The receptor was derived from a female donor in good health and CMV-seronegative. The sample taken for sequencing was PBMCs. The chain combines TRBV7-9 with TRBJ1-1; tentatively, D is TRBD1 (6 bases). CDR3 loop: CASSARTVEAFF. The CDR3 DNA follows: TGTGCCAGCAGCGCCAGGACAGTTGAAGCTTTCTTT.